The entry below gives a single T cell receptor (beta chain) sequence along with its context. Antigen unknown. Losses at the gene ends were 4 bases for V and 1 base for J; bases not matched to a gene: 12. The length of the CDR3 is 19 residues. Germline CDR1 SGHDN, CDR2 FVKESK. The sample belongs to a study of cytomegalovirus exposure and HLA in healthy donors. General study results and limits: Listed as cytomegalovirus-associated were more than 150 TCR beta chains. A missense variant in DCLRE1C was later tied to TCR beta V- and J-gene trimming.

The PCR ran on 60 Vbeta and 13 Jbeta primers. Clones were read by immunoSEQ multiplex PCR, and TCRdb kept only the in-frame ones, dropping some. The table has 120,000 to 150,000 clones, approximately 80% seen once. Participants comprised healthy donors of bone marrow. The source material was PBMCs. The source is a man aged 35 to 55 in good health and CMV-seropositive. The chain carries TRBV14 and TRBJ2-5; TRBD2 aligns across 13 bases. The CDR3 coding sequence is TGTGCCAGCAGCCCTACCGGGACTAGCGGGATTTCCCGCCAAGAGACCCAGTACTTC. Translation: CASSPTGTSGISRQETQYF.